This entry lists 21 T cell receptor beta chains sequenced from one sample in a study of neurological immune-mediated disorders. Each CDR3 protein gets one entry after TCRdb re-called the 5' RACE reads with MiXCR. The table lists some 28,000 distinct CDR3 sequences, 12% of them singletons, with less than 9.5% in the top ten. Sample: PBMCs. The receptors were gathered from a man aged 55 to 69 in good health.

This clonotype was detected ten times or more. V usage is TRBV5-1 and J usage is TRBJ2-7, with D tentatively TRBD1 or TRBD2 (5 bases each). The CDR3 is 14 residues long. Per germline, CDR1 SGHRS and CDR2 YFSETQ. V shed 3 bases and J shed 5 bases, with 15 bases lying between them. CDR3 DNA: TGCGCCAGCAGCTCTGTGAAGGGGAGCGACGAGCAGTACTTC. This translates into CASSSVKGSDEQYF.

Concerning this clonotype itself: Because the CDR3's place on the DNA is in doubt, the DNA is left out and the CDR3 is given as listed by TCRdb. The J gene is TRBJ2-7, the V gene TRBV20-1; TRBD2 reflects the table's D call only, with no check against the DNA. Per germline, CDR1 DFQATT and CDR2 SNEGSKA (reference sequence). 15 amino acids form the CDR3, both terminal residues included. The CDR3 spells CSAIFWPSEDNGQYF.

The V call is TRBV5-1, the J call TRBJ1-1, with D tentatively TRBD1 (5 bases). Deletions cut 0 bases from V and 3 bases from J, with 6 bases between. This CDR3 has 13 amino acids. CDR1 is SGHRS and CDR2 is YFSETQ in the germline V gene. Written as DNA, the CDR3 is TGCGCCAGCAGCTTGGAACAGGACACTGAAGCTTTCTTT. It codes for CASSLEQDTEAFF.

This clonotype has ten or more counts. This rearrangement joins TRBV9 to TRBJ2-3; TRBD1 agrees at 9 bases. Germline values: CDR1 SGDLS, CDR2 YYNGEE. After removal of 0 bases from V and 6 bases from J, the junction contained 8 bases not matched to a gene. CDR3 length: 16 amino acids. The CDR3 region is CASSVDFTGGADTQYF. The CDR3, as DNA: TGTGCCAGCAGCGTAGATTTTACAGGGGGCGCCGATACGCAGTATTTT.

This clonotype was counted ten times or more. The chain links TRBV20-1 to TRBJ2-3; TRBD1 or TRBD2 may be the D gene (5 bases each). The germline V gene has CDR1 DFQATT and CDR2 SNEGSKA (reference sequence). The CDR3 runs 18 residues. V was clipped by 0 bases and J by 4 bases, with 23 bases between them. CDR3 DNA sequence: TGCAGTGCTAGAGATCCGTCGGGCGGGCTAGGGGACGCAGATACGCAGTATTTT. Translating it yields CSARDPSGGLGDADTQYF.

This clonotype was observed at least ten times. The chain links TRBV5-1 to TRBJ1-1; D is perhaps TRBD1 (5 bases). Trimming removed 4 bases at V and 0 bases at J, with 13 bases between. The CDR3 contains 15 residues. Germline CDR1 and CDR2: SGHRS and YFSETQ. CDR3 amino acids: CASSKAGSVNTEAFF. CDR3 DNA: TGCGCCAGCAGCAAAGCAGGGTCGGTGAACACTGAAGCTTTCTTT.

This clonotype has a count of ten or more. The chain has TRBV20-1 and TRBJ2-1, with D perhaps assigned TRBD1 or TRBD2 (5 bases each). Germline CDR1 reads DFQATT; CDR2 reads SNEGSKA (reference sequence). The V gene lost 0 bases and the J gene lost 12 bases, with 15 bases spanning the gap. CDR3 length equals 13 residues. The CDR3 reads CSAREGMGTPQFF. CDR3 DNA: TGCAGTGCTAGAGAAGGGATGGGGACGCCGCAGTTCTTC.

This clonotype has a count of ten or more. This chain links TRBV12-3 or TRBV12-4 with TRBJ1-3; D gene unclear. There are 15 residues in the CDR3. Trimming cost V 5 bases and J 0 bases, with 11 bases left between them. The CDR3: CASSPQTASGNTIYF. CDR3 bases: TGTGCCAGCAGTCCACAGACCGCCTCTGGAAACACCATATATTTT.

In this sample, this clonotype turned up many times. V gene TRBV6-6 combines with J gene TRBJ1-1, with D maybe TRBD1 (6 bases). The germline gives CDR1 MNHNY, CDR2 SVGAGI (reference sequence). This CDR3 contains 15 residues. V was pared by 0 bases and J by 5 bases, with 13 bases between. CDR3 loop: CASSYSMGTGTEAFF. The CDR3 nucleotides read TGTGCCAGCAGTTACTCGATGGGTACAGGGACTGAAGCTTTCTTT.

In its sample, this clonotype was seen many times. The chain has TRBV20-1 and TRBJ2-7, with 11 bases identical to TRBD1. CDR1 is DFQATT and CDR2 is SNEGSKA in the germline V gene (reference sequence). The CDR3 length is 15 residues. The DNA of the CDR3 is TGCAGCATACAGGGGAGGGGACAGGGGGCCTACGAGCAGTACTTC. It codes for CSIQGRGQGAYEQYF.

The V gene is TRBV7-2, the J gene TRBJ1-4; 8 bases match TRBD1. Germline assignment: CDR1 SGHTA and CDR2 FQGNSA. This CDR3 contains 15 residues. J was trimmed by 7 bases and V by 5 bases; bases with no gene match: 9. In DNA form, the CDR3 reads TGTGCCAGCAGCAAAGACAGGGGTTTTGCTGAAAAACTGTTTTTT. It encodes CASSKDRGFAEKLFF.

This clonotype was found many times. V usage is TRBV5-1 and J usage is TRBJ2-3; TRBD1 matches 7 bases. CDR3 size: 15 residues. Germline V gene lookup returns CDR1 SGHRS and CDR2 YFSETQ. The V and J ends lost 3 bases and 4 bases, in that order; junction bases with no gene match: 8. The CDR3 DNA follows: TGCGCCAGCAGCTCGGAGACAGGGAGCCCAGATACGCAGTATTTT. Its protein product is CASSSETGSPDTQYF.

Ten or more counts support this clonotype. V usage is TRBV5-6 and J usage is TRBJ2-7; perhaps TRBD2 as D (6 bases). The CDR3 consists of 15 residues. The ends were cut back, 2 bases at V and 0 bases at J, with 12 bases in the middle. The germline V gene encodes CDR1 SGHDT and CDR2 YYEEEE. The CDR3: CASSLWDLSSYEQYF. As DNA, the CDR3 is TGTGCCAGCAGCTTATGGGACTTAAGCTCCTACGAGCAGTACTTC.

At least ten counts were recorded for this clonotype. The chain links TRBV5-5 to TRBJ2-7; D may be TRBD2 (6 bases). There are 15 residues in the CDR3. The V and J ends lost 4 bases and 3 bases respectively, with 17 bases between them. Germline CDR1 and CDR2: SGHKS and YYEKEE (reference sequence). As DNA, the CDR3 is TGTGCCAGCAGCACTGGGGTTGGGAGGAGCTACGAGCAGTACTTC. Translated, it gives CASSTGVGRSYEQYF.

This clonotype has at least ten counts. The chain has TRBV7-3 and TRBJ2-2; the D gene is possibly TRBD1 (6 bases). The CDR3 contains 15 residues. From germline, CDR1 is SGHTA and CDR2 FQGTGA. V lost 3 bases and J 2 bases, leaving 10 bases between the germline ends. The CDR3 bases are TGTGCCAGCAGCTTTCTGGGGGCCAACACCGGGGAGCTGTTTTTT. Its translation: CASSFLGANTGELFF. The whole variable domain, remainder taken from reference TRBV7-3 and TRBJ2-2, is GAGVSQTPSNKVTEKGKYVELRCDPISGHTALYWYRQSLGQGPEFLIYFQGTGAADDSGLPNDRFFAVRPEGSVSTLKIQRTERGDSAVYLCASSFLGANTGELFFGEGSRLTVL.

This clonotype was seen ten or more times. The V and J genes are TRBV3-1 and TRBJ1-5, with D perhaps TRBD1 (5 bases). This CDR3 is built from 14 residues. CDR1 and CDR2 (germline): LGHDT, YNNKEL (reference sequence). V shed 1 base and J shed 6 bases, with 10 bases lying between them. The CDR3 sequence is CASSQAAGRQPQHF. CDR3 DNA: TGTGCCAGCAGCCAAGCGGCAGGGCGTCAGCCCCAGCATTTT.

V gene TRBV20-1 combines with J gene TRBJ2-1, with 12 bases that match TRBD2. With 3 bases clipped from V and 9 bases from J, the junction kept 21 bases outside the gene matches. This CDR3 comprises 19 residues. CDR1 and CDR2 (germline): DFQATT, SNEGSKA (reference sequence). CDR3 protein: CSASLWGAASSGRVGEQFF. The CDR3, as DNA: TGCAGTGCTAGTCTTTGGGGGGCGGCCTCTAGCGGGAGGGTGGGTGAGCAGTTCTTC.

V and J are TRBV28 and TRBJ2-7, with a tentative D call TRBD1 (5 bases). The V end was cut by 3 bases, the J end by 2 bases, with 8 bases between. The germline V gene has CDR1 MDHEN and CDR2 SYDVKM. This CDR3 is built from 13 residues. The CDR3 here is CASSFPGTYEQYF. The CDR3 DNA is TGTGCCAGCAGTTTCCCAGGGACCTACGAGCAGTACTTC.

This clonotype was observed at least ten times. V is TRBV11-2 and J is TRBJ2-5; D gene uncertain. From germline, CDR1 is SGHAT and CDR2 FQNNGV. The CDR3 has 13 residues. V shed 3 bases and J shed 1 base, with 6 bases lying between them. The CDR3 here is CASSFQVQETQYF. The DNA of the CDR3 is TGTGCCAGCAGCTTCCAGGTCCAAGAGACCCAGTACTTC.

This clonotype was seen ten or more times. CDR3: CASSPTGLTTGEQFF. DNA for the CDR3: TGTGCCAGCAGCCCAACGGGACTTACGACGGGGGAGCAGTTCTTC. This chain links TRBV7-9 with TRBJ2-1; the D gene is possibly TRBD2 (6 bases). This CDR3 has 15 residues. Germline V gene sequence: CDR1 SEHNR, CDR2 FQNEAQ (reference sequence). Trimming removed 5 bases at V and 10 bases at J, with 21 bases between.

In this sample, this clonotype turned up many times. The V call is TRBV10-1, the J call TRBJ2-7; 7 bases match TRBD2. Germline V gene data show CDR1 as WNHNN and CDR2 as SYGVQD (reference sequence). This CDR3 has 14 residues. V lost 8 bases and J lost 2; bases outside the gene matches: 9. CDR3 sequence reads: CASSPGGGPYEQYF. Written as DNA, the CDR3 is TGCGCCAGCTCCCCGGGGGGAGGGCCCTACGAGCAGTACTTC.